This record covers a single T cell receptor beta chain. Its antigen is still unknown. Per-base quality was not reported, and no clone a single base away is much larger than it. TCRbeta CDR3 regions were amplified from genomic DNA using the immunoSEQ Assay, a bias-controlled multiplex PCR. Processing in the source paper ran as follows. Within the assay, amplification of reference gene primers was used to estimate how many nucleated cells each sample contained. Sequence reads were collapsed and filtered to measure the absolute abundance of every unique TCRbeta CDR3 rearrangement. For each sample, productive Simpson clonality was calculated as the square root of Simpson's diversity index across productive rearrangements. TCRdb stores this immuneACCESS table with in-frame sequences only. Part of the clones is absent; in the studies checked, under half of the shortfall reflects unresolved V genes, and no reason is known for the rest. V, J and clone size are those of that table, while D and trimming were read from the DNA. Recorded for this sample are a few hundred thousand clones; about 88% of them occurred a single time. 3% of the sample is in the top ten clones.

Participants in the prospective study were enrolled through a virtual design, were aged 18 to 89 years, and lived in fewer than 30 United States geographic areas. In the prospective study, cohorts were assigned on the basis of participant-reported clinical history obtained from a screening survey and a study questionnaire. ImmuneRACE Cohort 3 recovered participants were defined by two consecutive negative NP/OP PCR tests, healthcare professional clearance, or symptom resolution. In the prospective study, mobile phlebotomists collected whole blood, serum and a nasopharyngeal or oropharyngeal swab from each participant. Prospective study participants could optionally give additional blood draws and questionnaires over an approximately two-month period. Before DNA extraction, prospective study blood samples were shipped either frozen or at room temperature. The entry originates in a study of blood T cell repertoires in COVID-19 (dated by TCRdb to 2020 to 2021). Concerning the study at large: Samples from collaborators originated in the United States, Italy and Spain and spanned both the acute and convalescent phases of COVID-19. The material from the prospective study consisted of cDNA or gDNA derived from T cells, B-cell-depleted T cells, or PBMCs. Deeply sampled blood TCRbeta repertoires from subjects exposed to, actively infected with, or recovered from COVID-19 were included in the dataset. The repertoires were released in a freely available public database intended as a resource for research on the immune response to SARS-CoV-2. The samples were drawn from the first 160 participants of the ongoing ImmuneRACE study and from more than 1,000 subjects provided by 6 global collaborators. A de-identified subject ID, COVID-19 status, age in years and sex were almost always included in the sample metadata. Where available, HLA class I and class II types were obtained from metadata supplied by the sample provider rather than from assay-based typing. Results the study describes overall, beyond this receptor: Clinical and demographic metadata were provided uncurated, with the amount varying by source and participant.

Sequencing was carried out using PBMCs or T cells enriched from blood (not recorded which). The sequence was collected from a woman aged 45 to 65 who had recovered from COVID-19.

The nucleotide sequence is TGCGCCAGCAGCTACAACAGGGAAAGCTCCTATAATTCACCCCTCCACTTT. The encoded protein is CASSYNRESSYNSPLHF. The receptor chain draws on TRBV5-1 and TRBJ1-6; D gene: possibly TRBD1, on 6 matching bases. Including cysteine and phenylalanine, the CDR3 has 17 amino acids. Only CDR3 DNA is held: 51 bases, read in frame from base 1. Deletion took 3 bases off V and 0 bases off J, with a span of 13 bases between the germline ends. Via the germline V gene, CDR1 is SGHRS and CDR2 YFSETQ.